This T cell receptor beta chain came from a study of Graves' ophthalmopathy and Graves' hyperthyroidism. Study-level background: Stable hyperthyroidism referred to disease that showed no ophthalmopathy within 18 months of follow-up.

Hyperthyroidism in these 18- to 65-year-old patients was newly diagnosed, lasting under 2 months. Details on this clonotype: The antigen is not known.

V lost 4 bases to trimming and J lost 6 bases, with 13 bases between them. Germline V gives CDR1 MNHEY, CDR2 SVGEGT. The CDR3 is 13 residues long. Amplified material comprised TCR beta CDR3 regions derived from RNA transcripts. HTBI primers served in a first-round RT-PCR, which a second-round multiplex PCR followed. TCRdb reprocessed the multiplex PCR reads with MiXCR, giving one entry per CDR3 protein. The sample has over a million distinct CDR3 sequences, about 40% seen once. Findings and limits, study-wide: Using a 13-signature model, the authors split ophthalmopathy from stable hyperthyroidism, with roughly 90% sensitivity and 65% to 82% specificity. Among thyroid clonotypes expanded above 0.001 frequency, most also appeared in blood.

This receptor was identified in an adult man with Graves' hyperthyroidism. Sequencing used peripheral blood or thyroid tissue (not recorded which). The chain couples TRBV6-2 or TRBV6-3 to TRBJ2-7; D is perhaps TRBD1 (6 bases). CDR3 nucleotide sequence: TGTGCCAGCAGTTTTACAGGGAACCGCGAGCAGTACTTC. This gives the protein CASSFTGNREQYF.